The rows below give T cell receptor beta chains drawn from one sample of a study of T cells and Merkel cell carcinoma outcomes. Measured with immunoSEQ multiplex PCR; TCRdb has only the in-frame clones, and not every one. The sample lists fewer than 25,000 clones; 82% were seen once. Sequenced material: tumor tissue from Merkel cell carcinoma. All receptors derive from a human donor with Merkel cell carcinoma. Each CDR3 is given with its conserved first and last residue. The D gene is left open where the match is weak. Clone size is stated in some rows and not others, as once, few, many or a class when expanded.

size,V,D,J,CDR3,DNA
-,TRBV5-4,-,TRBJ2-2,CASREQGWWTGELFF,TGTGCCAGCAGGGAGCAGGGATGGTGGACCGGGGAGCTGTTTTTT
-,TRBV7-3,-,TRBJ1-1,CASSFGGPNTEAFF,TGTGCCAGCAGTTTCGGGGGTCCGAACACTGAAGCTTTCTTT
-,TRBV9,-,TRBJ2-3,CASSPRGSGTDTQYF,TGTGCCAGCAGCCCTAGAGGGTCGGGCACAGATACGCAGTATTTT
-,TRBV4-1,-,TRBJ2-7,CASSQLVDYEQYF,TGCGCCAGCAGCCAACTGGTGGACTACGAGCAGTACTTC
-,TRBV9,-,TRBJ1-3,CASSVVASGNTIYF,TGTGCCAGCAGCGTAGTCGCATCTGGAAACACCATATATTTT
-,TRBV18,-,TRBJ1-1,CASSSIIQNTEAFF,TGTGCCAGCTCATCTATAATACAGAACACTGAAGCTTTCTTT
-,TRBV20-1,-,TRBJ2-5,CSAREETQYF,TGCAGTGCTAGAGAGGAGACCCAGTACTTC
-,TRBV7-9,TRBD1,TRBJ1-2,CASSPGQGSNYGYTF,TGTGCCAGCAGCCCGGGACAGGGTTCTAACTATGGCTACACCTTC
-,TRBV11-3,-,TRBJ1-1,CASSSLQWASGNTEAFF,TGTGCCAGCAGCTCTTTACAATGGGCCTCAGGCAACACTGAAGCTTTCTTT
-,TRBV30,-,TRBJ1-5,CAWSVARDDQPQHF,TGTGCCTGGAGTGTAGCCAGGGACGATCAGCCCCAGCATTTT
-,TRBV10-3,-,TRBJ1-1,CAISDGGWLANTEAFF,TGTGCCATCAGTGACGGGGGTTGGTTAGCTAACACTGAAGCTTTCTTT
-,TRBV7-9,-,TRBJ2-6,CASTFWANVLTF,TGTGCCAGCACCTTCTGGGCCAACGTCCTGACTTTC
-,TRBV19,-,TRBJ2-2,CASSILQGNTGELFF,TGTGCCAGTAGTATTCTGCAGGGAAACACCGGGGAGCTGTTTTTT
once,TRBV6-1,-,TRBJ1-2,CASSSGGGYTF,TGTGCCAGCAGTTCCGGTGGAGGCTACACCTTC
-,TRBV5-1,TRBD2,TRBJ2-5,CASSTCGSLGETQYF,TGCGCCAGCAGCACCTGCGGGAGTTTGGGGGAGACCCAGTACTTC
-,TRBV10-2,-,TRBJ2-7,CASAGGSSYEQYF,TGCGCCAGCGCGGGCGGAAGCTCCTACGAGCAGTACTTC
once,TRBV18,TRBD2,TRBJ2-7,CASSPKGLAGAYEQYF,TGTGCCAGCTCACCAAAGGGACTAGCGGGAGCCTACGAGCAGTACTTC
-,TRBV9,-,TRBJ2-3,CASTPHSTDTQYF,TGTGCCAGCACCCCACATAGCACAGATACGCAGTATTTT
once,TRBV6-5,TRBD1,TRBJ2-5,CASSYWQGARETQYF,TGTGCCAGCAGTTATTGGCAGGGGGCGCGAGAGACCCAGTACTTC
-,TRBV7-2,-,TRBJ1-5,CASSPQQEFNQPQHF,TGTGCCAGCAGCCCACAACAGGAATTCAATCAGCCCCAGCATTTT
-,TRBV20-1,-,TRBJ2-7,CSAARSYEQYF,TGCAGTGCTGCGCGGTCCTACGAGCAGTACTTC